The rows below give T cell receptor beta chains drawn from one sample of a study of PD-L1 blockade in urothelial cancer. Only in-frame clones appear in the TCRdb table, and some are missing; sequencing was by immunoSEQ multiplex PCR. The sample holds 30,000 to 35,000 clones, 84% seen once. The specimen comprised PBMCs, sampled around atezolizumab (anti-PD-L1) treatment. The receptors originated from a man aged 55 to 70 with urothelial cancer. The CDR3 runs from the conserved cysteine through the conserved F or W. D genes are given only for firm matches. Clone size, where shown, is once, few, many, or a class for clones that have expanded.

J | size | V | D | DNA | CDR3
TRBJ2-3 | . | TRBV6-1 | . | TGTGCCAGCAGAGAACCAGCGGATCCCCTCGGAGATACGCAGTATTTT | CASREPADPLGDTQYF
TRBJ2-1 | . | TRBV7-2 | TRBD2 | TGTGCCAGCAGGGATAGCGGGGGGGGTACCTACAATGAGCAGTTCTTC | CASRDSGGGTYNEQFF
TRBJ1-2 | . | TRBV5-1 | . | TGCGCCAGCGGACCCTCGCCACAGAGGGCTGGCTACACCTTC | CASGPSPQRAGYTF
TRBJ2-7 | . | TRBV28 | TRBD2 | TGTGCCAGCACCCGAGCGGGGGGGAATTACGAGCAGTACTTC | CASTRAGGNYEQYF
TRBJ1-6 | . | TRBV10-1 | . | TGCGCCAGCAGTGACCCCGGGGAATCGGCCCTCCACTTT | CASSDPGESALHF
TRBJ2-3 | few | TRBV5-1 | . | TGCGCCAGCAGCCGGGTCGGGGCAGGGGACCTCACAGATACGCAGTATTTT | CASSRVGAGDLTDTQYF
TRBJ2-2 | . | TRBV5-1 | TRBD1 | TGCGCCAGCAGCGCGGACAGGCCGACCGGGGAGCTGTTTTTT | CASSADRPTGELFF
TRBJ1-5 | . | TRBV5-8 | . | TGTGCCAGCAGCGGAGGGATCGGCCAGCCCCAGCATTTT | CASSGGIGQPQHF
TRBJ1-2 | . | TRBV19 | TRBD1 | TGTGCCAGTAGTAGCCTGACAGGGCCCCACTATGGCTACACCTTC | CASSSLTGPHYGYTF
TRBJ1-1 | once | TRBV4-1 | . | TGCGCCAGCAGCCAAGCTCGGGGAGGGCGGAGCACTGAAGCTTTCTTT | CASSQARGGRSTEAFF
TRBJ2-2 | . | TRBV5-5 | . | TGTGCCAGCAGCTTAATAGGGGCGTCTTGGGACACCGGGGAGCTGTTTTTT | CASSLIGASWDTGELFF
TRBJ2-3 | . | TRBV5-4 | . | TGTGCCAGCAGCTTGAGGGGTGGGAACACAGATACGCAGTATTTT | CASSLRGGNTDTQYF
TRBJ2-1 | . | TRBV4-1 | TRBD2 | TGCGCCAGCAGCCCTGTAGCGGGGGGGCCACCTGAGCAGTTCTTC | CASSPVAGGPPEQFF
TRBJ2-2 | . | TRBV18 | . | TGTGCCAGCTCACCAAACGGGAGACGCACCGGGGAGCTGTTTTTT | CASSPNGRRTGELFF
TRBJ2-4 | . | TRBV5-1 | TRBD2 | TGCGCCAGCAGGAGCGGGATGGTGTCCAAAAACATTCAGTACTTC | CASRSGMVSKNIQYF
TRBJ2-7 | . | TRBV6-1 | TRBD1 | TGTGCCAGCTCCCAGTTGACAGGGGGTCGCGAGCAGTACTTC | CASSQLTGGREQYF
TRBJ2-7 | . | TRBV5-1 | . | TGCGCCAGCAGCTTGGCGAGCTCCTACGAGCAGTACTTC | CASSLASSYEQYF
TRBJ2-5 | . | TRBV5-4 | . | TGTGCCAGCAGCTTGGCCGAGGCTAGTTCCGAGACCCAGTACTTC | CASSLAEASSETQYF
TRBJ2-5 | . | TRBV6-1 | . | TGTGCCAGCAGGCTCGGGGTGGAGACCCAGTACTTC | CASRLGVETQYF
TRBJ1-5 | . | TRBV6-1 | TRBD1 | TGTGCCAGCATGACGACAGGGCATAGCAATCAGCCCCAGCATTTT | CASMTTGHSNQPQHF
TRBJ1-1 | . | TRBV5-1 | TRBD1 | TGCGCCAGCAGCTCGGGACAGGGGGGCTACGCTGAAGCTTTCTTT | CASSSGQGGYAEAFF
TRBJ2-5 | . | TRBV2 | . | TGTGCCAGCAGTGAATTTAGAGTGGGCGAGACCCAGTACTTC | CASSEFRVGETQYF
TRBJ1-6 | . | TRBV7-9 | TRBD1 | TGTGCCAGCAGCCCTGGGGACAGGGAATCACCCCTCCACTTT | CASSPGDRESPLHF
TRBJ1-2 | once | TRBV19 | . | TGTGCCAGTAACCCCGGACAGTACCCTAACTATGGCTACACCTTC | CASNPGQYPNYGYTF
TRBJ2-6 | few | TRBV13 | TRBD2 | TGTGCCAGCAGCTCTTCGACTAGCGGGAGGTCTGCTGGGGCCAACGTCCTGACTTTC | CASSSSTSGRSAGANVLTF
TRBJ1-2 | few | TRBV4-2 | . | TGTGCCAGCAGCCAAGAGACAGCTGGATATGGCTACACCTTC | CASSQETAGYGYTF
TRBJ1-1 | . | TRBV6-4 | . | TGTGCCAGCAGTGACCGGAGGGAGCAGGGTGCTTTCTTT | CASSDRREQGAFF
TRBJ2-7 | medium-sized | TRBV2 | . | TGTGCCAGCAGCCTTAAAGCTTACGAGCAGTACTTC | CASSLKAYEQYF
TRBJ2-1 | . | TRBV10-3 | . | TGTGCCATGAGGAGTAGTGAGAATGAGCAGTTCTTC | CAMRSSENEQFF
TRBJ2-1 | . | TRBV5-1 | . | TGCGCCAGCAGCTCAGGGTACGGTGAGCAGTTCTTC | CASSSGYGEQFF
TRBJ2-3 | few | TRBV9 | . | TGTGCCAGCAGCGTAGACTGGGCGGGTACGCAGTATTTT | CASSVDWAGTQYF
TRBJ1-6 | . | TRBV4-3 | . | TGCGCCAGCAGCCAAGAGGGGGCCCTTCGATCGAATTCACCCCTCCACTTT | CASSQEGALRSNSPLHF
TRBJ2-7 | . | TRBV30 | TRBD1 | TGTGCCTGGAGGCCGAGCCGGGACAGGGGTGCTGGGGGTTACGAGCAGTACTTC | CAWRPSRDRGAGGYEQYF
TRBJ2-2 | . | TRBV6-4 | . | TGTGCCACCCCCCCTTGCGGCGGGGAGCTGTTTTTT | CATPPCGGELFF
TRBJ2-7 | . | TRBV5-1 | TRBD1 | TGCGCCAGCAGCTTGGGGGGGACAGTAGAAGAGCAGTACTTC | CASSLGGTVEEQYF
TRBJ2-1 | . | TRBV19 | TRBD2 | TGTGCCAGTAGTTCCCTTCTGGGACTAGCGGGAGTTGGGGCCTACAATGAGCAGTTCTTC | CASSSLLGLAGVGAYNEQFF
TRBJ2-1 | . | TRBV10-3 | . | TGTGCCATCAGCAAGACGGCGTCTGAGGCTGAGCAGTTCTTC | CAISKTASEAEQFF
TRBJ2-7 | . | TRBV10-3 | TRBD2 | TGTGCCATCAGTTATGATACTAGCGGGAGGGCCGCATACTTC | CAISYDTSGRAAYF
TRBJ2-2 | . | TRBV19 | TRBD1 | TGTGCCAGTAGTAGAGGGGACAGGGCGAACACCGGGGAGCTGTTTTTT | CASSRGDRANTGELFF
TRBJ2-2 | . | TRBV2 | . | TGTGCCAGCAGTGAAACTGCAGGGGCCGGGGAGCTGTTTTTT | CASSETAGAGELFF
TRBJ2-2 | . | TRBV5-4 | . | TGTGCCAGCAGCTTGGTGTTAGTGCGGACGAACACCGGGGAGCTGTTTTTT | CASSLVLVRTNTGELFF
TRBJ1-2 | . | TRBV19 | . | TGTGCCAGTAGCCCAACAGAGTCGAAAAGCTACACCTTC | CASSPTESKSYTF
TRBJ2-1 | . | TRBV9 | TRBD2 | TGTGCCAGCAGCCCGAGGTCTGGCGGGAGTCGTGGTGAGCAGTTCTTC | CASSPRSGGSRGEQFF
TRBJ1-2 | . | TRBV18 | . | TGTGCCAGCTCACCATCTTCCGGGGGTGGCTACACCTTC | CASSPSSGGGYTF
TRBJ1-5 | medium-sized | TRBV19 | . | TGTGCCAGTAGTATCCTTCCAGATAGCAATCAGCCCCAGCATTTT | CASSILPDSNQPQHF
TRBJ2-1 | . | TRBV5-6 | TRBD2 | TGTGCCAGCAGTCTCCCATCTAGCGGGTTGAGGGGTGAGCAGTTCTTC | CASSLPSSGLRGEQFF
TRBJ2-2 | . | TRBV11-3 | TRBD1 | TGTGCCAGCAGCCTAGGGGGCAGTGCCGGGGAGCTGTTTTTT | CASSLGGSAGELFF
TRBJ2-2 | . | TRBV19 | TRBD1 | TGTGCCACCTCGGACAGGGGTACCGGGGAGCTGTTTTTT | CATSDRGTGELFF
TRBJ1-2 | . | TRBV6-6 | . | TGTGCCAGCGAGGATTCGGGGTCCTATGGCTACACCTTC | CASEDSGSYGYTF